This is a list of T cell receptor beta chains from one sample in a study of cytomegalovirus exposure and HLA in healthy donors. The data were produced by immunoSEQ multiplex PCR, yet TCRdb's version contains in-frame clones alone and is incomplete. Of under 90,000 clones listed, 60% to 70% are singletons. Sequences were obtained from PBMCs. Receptors were obtained from a man aged 35 to 55 in good health and CMV-seropositive. Each CDR3 is given with its conserved first and last residue.

TRBJ1-3	TRBV6-1	CASSVRIGLGASSGNTIYF
TRBJ2-1	TRBV7-9	CASSSGTSLNEQFF
TRBJ2-7	TRBV4-1	CASRTQGYEQYF
TRBJ1-1	TRBV18	CASSPSGGTAPLNTEAFF
TRBJ1-1	TRBV5-1	CASSTDRGDTEAFF
TRBJ2-1	TRBV18	CASSPTLGQSSYNEQFF
TRBJ1-4	TRBV7-9	CATRDSHNEKLFF
TRBJ1-2	TRBV12-5	CASGLPGQNYGYTF
TRBJ2-1	TRBV19	CASSVLAGNNEQFF
TRBJ1-2	TRBV4-1	CASRVTFWDRGRYTF